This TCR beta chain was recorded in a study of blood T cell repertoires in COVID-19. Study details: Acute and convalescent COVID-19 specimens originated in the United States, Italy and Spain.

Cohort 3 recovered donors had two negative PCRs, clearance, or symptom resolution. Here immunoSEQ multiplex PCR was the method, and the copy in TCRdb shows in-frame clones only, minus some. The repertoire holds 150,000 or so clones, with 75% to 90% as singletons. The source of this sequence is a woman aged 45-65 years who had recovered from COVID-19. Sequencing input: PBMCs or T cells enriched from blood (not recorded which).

The CDR3 region has the DNA TGTGCCTGGGTGACAGGGGCTGGAAACACCATATATTTT. This encodes CAWVTGAGNTIYF. The rearrangement uses TRBV30 and TRBJ1-3, with 8 bases identical to TRBD1. CDR3 length: 13 amino acids. CDR1 is GTSNPN and CDR2 is SVGIG in the germline V gene (reference sequence). V shed 5 bases and J 2 bases; nucleotides not matched to a gene: 2.